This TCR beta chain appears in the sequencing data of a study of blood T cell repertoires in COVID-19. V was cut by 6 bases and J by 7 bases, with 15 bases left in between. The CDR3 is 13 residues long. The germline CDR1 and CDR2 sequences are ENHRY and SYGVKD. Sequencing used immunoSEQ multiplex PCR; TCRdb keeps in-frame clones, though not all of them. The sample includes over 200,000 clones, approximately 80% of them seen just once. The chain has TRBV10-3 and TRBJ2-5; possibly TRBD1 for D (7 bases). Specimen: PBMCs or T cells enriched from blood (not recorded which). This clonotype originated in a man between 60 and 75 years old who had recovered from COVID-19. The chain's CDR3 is CAISVGQEGTQYF. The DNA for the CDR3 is TGTGCCATCAGCGTCGGACAGGAGGGGACCCAGTACTTC.